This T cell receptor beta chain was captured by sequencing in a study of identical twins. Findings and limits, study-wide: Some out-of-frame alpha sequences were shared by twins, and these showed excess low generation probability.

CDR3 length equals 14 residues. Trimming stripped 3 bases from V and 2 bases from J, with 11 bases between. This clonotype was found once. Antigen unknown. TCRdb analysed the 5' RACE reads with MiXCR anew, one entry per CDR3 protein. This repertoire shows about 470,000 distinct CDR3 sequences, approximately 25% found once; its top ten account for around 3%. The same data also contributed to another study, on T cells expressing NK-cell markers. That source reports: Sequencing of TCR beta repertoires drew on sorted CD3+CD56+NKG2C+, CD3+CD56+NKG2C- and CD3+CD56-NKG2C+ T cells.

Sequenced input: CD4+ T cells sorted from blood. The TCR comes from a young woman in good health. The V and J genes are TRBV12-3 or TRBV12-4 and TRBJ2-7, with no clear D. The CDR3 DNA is TGTGCCAGCAGTTTGAATCACAGCCCCTACGAGCAGTACTTC. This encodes CASSLNHSPYEQYF.